The 5 T cell receptor beta chains reported below all come from one sample, sequenced in a study of T cell responses to AZD1222 COVID-19 vaccine. Profiling relied on immunoSEQ multiplex PCR, and the TCRdb table lists in-frame clones only, not all of them. The repertoire holds approximately 100,000 clones, approximately 87% seen once, with around 5% in the top ten. The sequencing used peripheral blood, collected on day 0 of AZD1222 vaccination. All receptors derive from an adult in good health.

The chain uses TRBV5-1 and TRBJ2-6; TRBD1 matches at 7 bases. J was trimmed by 0 bases and V by 5 bases; bases with no gene match: 5. The CDR3 length is 16 residues. CDR1 is SGHRS, CDR2 YFSETQ, per germline. CDR3: CASSGQVSSGANVLTF. The CDR3 DNA follows: TGCGCCAGCAGTGGACAGGTCAGCTCTGGGGCCAACGTCCTGACTTTC.

The rearrangement joins TRBV24-1 to TRBJ2-3; either TRBD1 or TRBD2 may fit D (5 bases each). This CDR3 is built from 13 residues. Trimming stripped 4 bases from V and 9 bases from J, with 13 bases between. Germline V gene data show CDR1 as KGHDR and CDR2 as SFDVKD. The CDR3 DNA reads TGTGCCACCAGTGACGGGGTCGGGGCGACGCAGTATTTT. It translates to CATSDGVGATQYF.

CDR3 in DNA: TGTGCCAGCACCGAGCGGGGGGCAGATACGCAGTATTTT. Its protein product is CASTERGADTQYF. This chain connects TRBV6-5 to TRBJ2-3, with 9 nucleotides matching TRBD2. CDR1 MNHEY and CDR2 SVGAGI come from the germline V gene. The V segment lost 7 bases and the J segment 4 bases; nucleotides outside the gene matches: 3. CDR3 length: 13 amino acids.

This clone was observed once. The J gene is TRBJ2-1, the V gene TRBV7-2, with 11 bases identical to TRBD2. The ends lost 1 base at V and 12 bases at J; junction bases unmatched: 5. The germline V gene has CDR1 SGHTA and CDR2 FQGNSA. This CDR3 contains 14 residues. CDR3 sequence reads: CASSLGTSGPRQFF. The DNA for the CDR3 is TGTGCCAGCAGCTTAGGGACTAGCGGGCCTAGGCAGTTCTTC.

This clone was counted only a few times. The genes are TRBV7-2 and TRBJ2-5; weak D call: TRBD2 (6 bases). Trimming removed 4 bases at V and 4 bases at J, with 10 bases between. Germline V CDR1 and CDR2: SGHTA, FQGNSA. This CDR3 comprises 13 residues. This chain's CDR3 is CASSWGTAETQYF. The CDR3 DNA reads TGTGCCAGCAGCTGGGGGACTGCAGAGACCCAGTACTTC.